These 14 T cell receptor beta chains were sequenced from one sample in a study of neurological immune-mediated disorders. From the 5' RACE reads, TCRdb called clonotypes with MiXCR, one entry per CDR3 protein. The sample consists of over 50,000 distinct CDR3 sequences, about 3% of them appearing once. The sample comprised PBMCs. These receptor sequences come from a man aged 35 to 55 with multiple sclerosis.

The table lists this clonotype with many counts. The CDR3 loop is CSARHRGWNTEAFF. CDR3 sequence (DNA): TGCAGTGCCAGGCACAGGGGGTGGAACACTGAAGCTTTCTTT. The V gene is TRBV20-1, the J gene TRBJ1-1; 8 positions agree with TRBD1. The germline V gene has CDR1 DFQATT and CDR2 SNEGSKA (reference sequence). Trimming cost V 6 bases and J 1 base; bases outside gene matches: 7. This CDR3 is 14 amino acids long.

This clonotype was counted between two and nine times. This chain connects TRBV7-2 to TRBJ1-6, with D uncertain. Trimming removed 7 bases at V and 4 bases at J, with 14 bases between. Looked up from germline, CDR1 is SGHTA and CDR2 is FQGNSA. The CDR3 spans 15 residues. The CDR3 spells CASTSGGGYNSPLHF. The CDR3 DNA sequence: TGTGCCAGCACGTCTGGCGGCGGATATAATTCACCCCTCCACTTT.

This clonotype was detected many times. V usage is TRBV20-1 and J usage is TRBJ2-5; D may be TRBD1 or TRBD2 (6 bases each). Deletions cut 3 bases from V and 4 bases from J, with 15 bases between. CDR1 and CDR2 from the germline V gene are DFQATT and SNEGSKA (reference sequence). The CDR3 covers 14 residues. Here the CDR3 DNA reads TGCAGTGCTAGTGCGCAGGGGAGGCGAGAGACCCAGTACTTC. Amino acid sequence: CSASAQGRRETQYF.

This clonotype was detected ten times or more. The chain carries TRBV3-1 and TRBJ2-5; D uncertain. Trimming stripped 1 base from V and 4 bases from J, with 13 bases between. The CDR3 length is 15 residues. The V gene's germline CDR1 is LGHDT and CDR2 YNNKEL (reference sequence). DNA of the CDR3: TGTGCCAGCAGCCAAGGAGAGACTTTCGGAGAGACCCAGTACTTC. It translates to CASSQGETFGETQYF.

In its sample, this clonotype was seen many times. This chain connects TRBV7-2 to TRBJ2-3; D is ambiguous. V shed 1 base and J shed 2 bases, with 4 bases lying between them. Germline V gene sequence: CDR1 SGHTA, CDR2 FQGNSA. This CDR3 has 13 residues. CDR3 DNA sequence: TGTGCCAGCAGCTTAGATTCCACAGATACGCAGTATTTT. As protein: CASSLDSTDTQYF.

This clonotype has at least ten counts. V is TRBV9 and J is TRBJ1-2, with TRBD1 as a possible D gene (5 bases). Trimming left V 2 bases short and J 4 bases short, with 12 bases between. Germline-derived CDR1 and CDR2 are SGDLS and YYNGEE. CDR3 length: 14 amino acids. The DNA of the CDR3 is TGTGCCAGCAGCGTGGAACAGGCACCCTATGGCTACACCTTC. Translation: CASSVEQAPYGYTF.

This clonotype was observed many times. This chain links TRBV7-2 with TRBJ1-5; D remains unclear. The germline V gene has CDR1 SGHTA and CDR2 FQGNSA. V shed 1 base and J shed 0 bases, with 7 bases lying between them. The CDR3 length is 15 residues. The CDR3 loop reads CASSLVPNSNQPQHF. The CDR3 DNA sequence: TGTGCCAGCAGCTTAGTCCCTAATAGCAATCAGCCCCAGCATTTT. The full variable domain, completed using reference TRBV7-2 and TRBJ1-5, is GAGVSQSPSNKVTEKGKDVELRCDPISGHTALYWYRQSLGQGLEFLIYFQGNSAPDKSGLPSDRFSAERTGGSVSTLTIQRTQQEDSAVYLCASSLVPNSNQPQHFGDGTRLSIL.

The sample holds many counts of this clonotype. The chain carries TRBV15 and TRBJ2-7, with D uncertain. The germline V and J ends were trimmed by 5 bases and 3 bases, with 14 bases remaining between them. The CDR3 runs 14 residues. Per germline, CDR1 LNHNV and CDR2 YYDKDF (reference sequence). The CDR3 DNA follows: TGTGCCACCAGCCCCACGGGTGGCAACTACGAGCAGTACTTC. This encodes CATSPTGGNYEQYF. The complete variable domain, with remaining parts taken from reference TRBV15 and TRBJ2-7, reads DAMVIQNPRYQVTQFGKPVTLSCSQTLNHNVMYWYQQKSSQAPKLLFHYYDKDFNNEADTPDNFQSRRPNTSFCFLDIRSPGLGDTAMYLCATSPTGGNYEQYFGPGTRLTVT.

This clonotype was detected ten times or more. The chain combines TRBV27 with TRBJ1-3; TRBD1 matches 8 bases. This CDR3 region has 14 residues. The V segment lost 6 bases and the J segment 0 bases; nucleotides outside the gene matches: 1. The germline CDR1 and CDR2 sequences are MNHEY and SMNVEV (reference sequence). The CDR3 DNA follows: TGTGCCAGCAGACAGGGGGGCTCTGGAAACACCATATATTTT. Translating gives CASRQGGSGNTIYF.

This clonotype was counted ten times or more. The germline gene is not matched at one end of the junction; a read error may be the cause. V gene TRBV28 combines with J gene TRBJ1-5; 10 nucleotides align to TRBD1. CDR3 size: 15 residues. The germline V gene has CDR1 MDHEN and CDR2 SYDVKM. This chain's CDR3 is CASSEGQGFRQPQNF. The DNA of the CDR3 is TGTGCCAGCAGTGAGGGACAGGGGTTTAGGCAGCCCCAGAATTTT.

This clonotype was recorded at least ten times. This chain uses TRBV7-9 with TRBJ2-1; the match to TRBD2 covers 7 bases. The V gene end was trimmed by 4 bases and the J gene end by 0 bases; junction bases not matched to a gene: 0. CDR3 length equals 14 residues. Germline CDR1 and CDR2: SEHNR and FQNEAQ (reference sequence). CDR3 in DNA: TGTGCCAGCAGCTGGACTAGCTCCTACAATGAGCAGTTCTTC. This gives the protein CASSWTSSYNEQFF.

In this sample, this clonotype turned up many times. V gene TRBV5-4 combines with J gene TRBJ2-6; maybe TRBD1 (6 bases). The CDR3 spans 14 residues. From germline, CDR1 is SGHNT and CDR2 YYREEE (reference sequence). The V and J ends lost 1 base and 9 bases respectively, with 11 bases between them. The CDR3 DNA sequence: TGTGCCAGCAGCTTGTTACAGGGAGTCAACGTCCTGACTTTC. Amino acid sequence: CASSLLQGVNVLTF.

Many counts were recorded for this clonotype. The V call is TRBV24-1, the J call TRBJ2-3; D uncertain. The CDR3 is 14 amino acids. Germline V CDR1 and CDR2: KGHDR, SFDVKD. Trimming left V 5 bases short and J 2 bases short, with 10 bases between. DNA of the CDR3: TGTGCCACCAGTGTAAGGACGAACACAGATACGCAGTATTTT. Amino acid sequence: CATSVRTNTDTQYF.

The sample holds many counts of this clonotype. The chain couples TRBV5-6 to TRBJ2-5, with D perhaps TRBD1 (5 bases). CDR1 SGHDT and CDR2 YYEEEE come from the germline V gene. The V end lost 2 bases, the J end lost 2 bases, and 7 bases lay between the germline ends. This CDR3 contains 13 residues. CDR3 amino acids: CASSLQVQETQYF. In DNA, the CDR3 is TGTGCCAGCAGCTTACAGGTTCAAGAGACCCAGTACTTC.